This T cell receptor (beta chain) was recorded in a study of T cells expressing NK-cell markers. Study details: All TCR beta repertoires analysed originated from sorted CD3+CD56+NKG2C+, CD3+CD56+NKG2C- and CD3+CD56-NKG2C+ T cells. One of the eight sequenced donors was seronegative, whereas the other seven were HCMV-seropositive.

Study-wide findings and caveats: Dominant NKG2C+ clonotypes in roughly 6 donors made up about 1.0-7.0% of CD8+ T cells. Leadership of the CD3+CD56-NKG2C+ fraction also belonged to these clonotypes in several donors.

TCRdb re-called the 5' RACE reads; every CDR3 protein appears as one record, without DNA. This repertoire includes about 460,000 distinct CDR3 sequences. CDR3 size: 15 residues. On this clonotype itself: Its antigen is unknown.

The source material was blood T cells: a sorted CD56 or NKG2C T cell subset, CD4+ or CD8+ T cells, or bulk PBMC T cells (not recorded which). The clonotype was recovered from a woman in her forties or fifties in good health. The chain is built from TRBV12-3 or TRBV12-4 and TRBJ2-4; the TCRdb call, TRBD1, lacks DNA for checking. CDR3 sequence reads: CASSKQEIAKNIQYF.